This TCR beta chain emerged from a study of T-cell memory formation after mild COVID-19. This clonotype occurred a few times. CDR3 length equals 12 residues. V lost 6 bases, J lost 8 bases, and 13 bases lay in between. CDR1 and CDR2 from the germline V gene are SGHNT and YENEEA. After 5'RACE with constant-segment primers, TCR alpha and TCR beta cDNA libraries carrying sample barcodes and UMIs were obtained. TCRdb processed the 5' RACE reads anew with MiXCR; each CDR3 protein has one entry. The top ten hold roughly 8.3% of the sample, which has around 530,000 distinct CDR3 sequences, less than 25% seen once.

The TCR originated in an adult woman who had mild COVID-19 (a few samples of this study predate the infection). Cell type and time point are not known. The rearrangement links TRBV11-3 to TRBJ1-1; D gene ambiguous. The sequenced sample consisted of PBMCs or a T cell subset sorted from them (not recorded which). CDR3 sequence reads: CASRIRREEAFF. In DNA form, the CDR3 reads TGTGCCAGCAGGATTAGGCGCGAGGAAGCTTTCTTT. Combining the CDR3 with reference TRBV11-3 and TRBJ1-1 gives the whole variable domain EAGVVQSPRYKIIEKKQPVAFWCNPISGHNTLYWYLQNLGQGPELLIRYENEEAVDDSQLPKDRFSAERLKGVDSTLKIQPAELGDSAVYLCASRIRREEAFFGQGTRLTVV.